This T cell receptor beta chain was recorded in a study of beta chain features in type 1 diabetes (dated by TCRdb to 2016 to 2018). About the investigation overall: Mean age, gender distribution, total cell number and subset yield were not different between patients and healthy donors. Across all samples, roughly 110,000,000 sorted cells were examined, and cell number per subset correlated strongly with RNA yield. The study compared TCRB repertoires of sorted circulating CD4+ T cell subsets between recently diagnosed type 1 diabetes patients and matched healthy donors. Regulatory and stem cell-like memory subsets were isolated from only 8 patients and roughly 8 healthy donors, whereas naive and central memory subsets came from all 28 donors.

A single peripheral blood draw of roughly 0.11 L on average was collected from each donor into heparinised tubes. A BD FACSAria II and a panel including CD45RO, CCR7, CD25, CD127, CD95 and CD27 were used to sort naive, central memory, regulatory and stem cell-like memory CD4+ T cells. Every sorted population had a purity above 95%. PBMCs were isolated immediately by Lymphoprep density gradient centrifugation and stained directly without culture. Samples were stained and sorted in pairs, with one healthy donor and one patient per experiment, so that batch effects were minimized. V and J are truncated by 5 bases and 11 bases respectively, leaving an intervening sequence of 21 bases. Including the terminal cysteine and phenylalanine, the CDR3 comprises 14 residues. Just the 42-base CDR3 DNA is kept, in frame starting at base 1. Via the germline V gene, CDR1 is SGHVS and CDR2 FNYEAQ. General findings and caveats noted by the study authors: Patients with type 1 diabetes made fewer insertions and deleted more nucleotides at VDJ recombination sites, implying thymic rearrangement abnormalities. A moderate but significant shortening of TCRB CDR3 length was observed in type 1 diabetes patients in all four CD4+ subsets. HLA sub-analyses involved small numbers of individuals, so any influence of HLA type on TCRB rearrangement remained unresolved. Shorter templates might have been favored by PCR, but patient and control samples were amplified and corrected together, so both groups would have been affected equally by any skew. Because cDNA rather than genomic DNA was sequenced, highly expressing activated cells could have been over-represented, although no difference in activation and CD3 levels was found between groups. Naive, central memory and regulatory TCRB repertoires appeared to be more similar among patients than among healthy donors.

All of the isolated RNA was reverse transcribed with the High Capacity cDNA Reverse Transcription Kit, so expressed TCRB transcripts were sequenced. Deep immunoSEQ sequencing was performed on naive, central memory and regulatory T cell samples, with an average of roughly 3.5 million total reads per sample. After sorted cells were lysed in RLT buffer, RNA was extracted with DNase-treated RNeasy Micro or Mini kits, with the choice depending on cell number. To prevent cross-contamination, every cell subset was processed on its own, while patient and healthy donor samples were processed together. TCRB sequences were amplified from cDNA with the immunoSEQ multiplex PCR, producing 87-bp fragments spanning the CDR3 region. The amplicons were sequenced using the Illumina HiSeq platform. The original pipeline was this. PCR bias was corrected computationally using synthetic template baselines, and reads within Hamming distance 2 were collapsed, with unmergeable singletons discarded. By aligning reads against IMGT, V, D and J genes, CDR3 length, and insertions or deletions at six rearrangement sites were assigned. Within each subset, clonotype counts were normalized to the number of sorted cells before true diversity and Gini coefficients were calculated with the tcR R package. Repertoire sharing was quantified using the overlap coefficient calculated on TCRB nucleotide sequences. Out-of-frame TCRB sequences from naive cells were analyzed to stand in for the pre-selection repertoire. TCRdb mirrors the immuneACCESS table, restricted to in-frame sequences. Some clones are absent from its copies; in checked studies, under half trace to an unresolved V gene, and the reason for the others is unknown. For V, J and clone size, that table is used; D and trimming come from the DNA. Across this sample there are 500,000 to 700,000 clones, with about 16% seen only once. The ten largest clones take up 0.09% to 0.095% of the sample.

A word on this clone: The antigen it recognizes is unknown. No base quality information exists; no much larger clone differs at one position.

This receptor was identified in a man younger than 35 in good health. The sequenced sample was naive CD4+ T cells from blood. This specimen's cell subset or site label, per the study, means: true naive CD4+ T cells. The chain is encoded by TRBV7-6 joined to TRBJ2-5; no D gene call is confident. The CDR3: CASSTTTGLSPQYF. The DNA reads TGTGCCAGCAGCACCACAACCGGCCTTTCCCCACAGTACTTC.